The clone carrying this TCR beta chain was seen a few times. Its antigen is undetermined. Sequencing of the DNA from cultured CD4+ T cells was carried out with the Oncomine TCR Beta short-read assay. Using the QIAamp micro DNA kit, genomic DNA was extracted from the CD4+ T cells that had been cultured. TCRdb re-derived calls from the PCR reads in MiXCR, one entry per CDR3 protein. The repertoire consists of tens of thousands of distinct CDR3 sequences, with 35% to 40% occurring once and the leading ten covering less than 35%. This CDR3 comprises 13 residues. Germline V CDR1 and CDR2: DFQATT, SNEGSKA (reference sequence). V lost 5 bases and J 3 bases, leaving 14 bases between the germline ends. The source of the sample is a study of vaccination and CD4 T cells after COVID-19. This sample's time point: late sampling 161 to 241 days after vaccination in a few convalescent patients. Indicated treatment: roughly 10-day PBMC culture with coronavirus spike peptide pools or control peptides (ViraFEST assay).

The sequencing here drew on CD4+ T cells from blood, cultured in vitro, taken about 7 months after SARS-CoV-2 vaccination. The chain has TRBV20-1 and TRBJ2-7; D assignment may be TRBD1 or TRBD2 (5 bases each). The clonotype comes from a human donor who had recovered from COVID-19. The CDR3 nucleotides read TGCAGTGCTGCCGGGGCTTTCCACTACGAGCAGTACTTC. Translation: CSAAGAFHYEQYF.